These 31 T cell receptor beta chains came from one sample sequenced in a study of T cell changes during pregnancy in multiple sclerosis. Libraries were prepared by immunoSEQ multiplex PCR; TCRdb keeps only in-frame clonotypes and omits some of them. The sample comprises about 58,000 clones, about 90% of which are singletons, and 0.4% to 0.55% rests with the top ten. This material consisted of CD4+ T cells from peripheral blood mononuclear cells, taken after pregnancy. The receptors shown here come from a female donor in good health, enrolled as a control in a pregnancy study.

This chain connects TRBV6-1 to TRBJ1-4; 11 bases are shared with TRBD1. V lost 1 base, J lost 11 bases, and 15 bases stayed unmatched. CDR3 length: 18 amino acids. Germline CDR1 is MNHNS and CDR2 is SASEGT. The DNA for the CDR3 is TGTGCCAGCAGTGAAGTAGGGGACAGGGGGATCAAAGCGGGGAAACTGTTTTTT. Amino acids: CASSEVGDRGIKAGKLFF.

This clone turned up a few times. The V gene is TRBV6-5, the J gene TRBJ1-1; TRBD1 matches at 8 bases. This CDR3 is built from 15 residues. Losses at the gene ends were 6 bases for V and 0 bases for J; bases not matched to a gene: 6. Germline lookup yields CDR1 MNHEY and CDR2 SVGAGI. The CDR3 reads CASRPGQGLNTEAFF. The CDR3 bases are TGTGCCAGCAGACCTGGACAGGGACTGAACACTGAAGCTTTCTTT.

The CDR3 here is CASRLRISNEQFF. In DNA form, the CDR3 reads TGTGCCAGCAGGCTTAGAATCTCCAATGAGCAGTTCTTC. The chain combines TRBV6-5 with TRBJ2-1, with unresolved D. This CDR3 contains 13 residues. V was cut by 6 bases and J by 6 bases, with 12 bases left in between. CDR1 and CDR2 (germline): MNHEY, SVGAGI.

This clone was counted a few times. This rearrangement joins TRBV5-4 to TRBJ1-3; possible D gene TRBD1, 5 bases. Looked up from germline, CDR1 is SGHNT and CDR2 is YYREEE (reference sequence). The length of the CDR3 is 13 residues. V shed 0 bases and J shed 6 bases, with 7 bases lying between them. DNA of the CDR3: TGTGCCAGCAGCTTGGCAGGGATAAACACCATATATTTT. This sequence encodes CASSLAGINTIYF. Complete variable domain (other parts from reference TRBV5-4 and TRBJ1-3): ETGVTQSPTHLIKTRGQQVTLRCSSQSGHNTVSWYQQALGQGPQFIFQYYREEENGRGNFPPRFSGLQFPNYSSELNVNALELDDSALYLCASSLAGINTIYFGEGSWLTVV.

The chain uses TRBV15 and TRBJ1-6; 8 positions agree with TRBD1. J lost 10 bases, V lost 2 bases, and 7 bases had no gene match. CDR1 LNHNV and CDR2 YYDKDF come from the germline V gene (reference sequence). This CDR3 spans 15 amino acids. CDR3 sequence: CATSRRTGSMSPLHF. The CDR3 bases are TGTGCCACCAGCAGAAGGACAGGGAGTATGTCACCCCTCCACTTT.

CDR3 coding DNA: TGTGCCAGCAGCCAACGAATGGGCTTCGTTGGGACCGGGGAGCTGTTTTTT. This sequence encodes CASSQRMGFVGTGELFF. The rearrangement joins TRBV7-8 to TRBJ2-2; D unresolved. V was pared by 5 bases and J by 5 bases, with 21 bases between. CDR3 length: 17 residues. From germline, CDR1 is SGHVS and CDR2 FQNEAQ.

This clone was found a few times. J is TRBJ1-3 and V is TRBV7-3; D unclear. V was shortened by 2 bases and J by 2 bases, with 10 bases between the two germline ends. Germline values: CDR1 SGHTA, CDR2 FQGTGA. This CDR3 comprises 15 residues. The CDR3 loop is CASSLDGVPGNTIYF. The CDR3, as DNA: TGTGCCAGCAGCTTAGACGGGGTACCTGGAAACACCATATATTTT.

CDR3 residues: CAWSDGRNEQFF. The CDR3 bases are TGTGCCTGGAGTGATGGCCGTAATGAGCAGTTCTTC. The rearrangement uses TRBV30 and TRBJ2-1; the D is unclear. V was cut by 1 base and J by 7 bases, with 8 bases left in between. Germline V gene data show CDR1 as GTSNPN and CDR2 as SVGIG (reference sequence). CDR3 length: 12 amino acids.

The table lists this clone with a count of one. This chain uses TRBV7-8 with TRBJ1-4, with D possibly matching TRBD1 (5 bases). This CDR3 has 16 residues. The V end lost 6 bases, the J end lost 4 bases, and 18 bases lay between the germline ends. Looked up from germline, CDR1 is SGHVS and CDR2 is FQNEAQ. CDR3 protein: CASSYRRDGYNEKLFF. CDR3 nucleotides: TGTGCCAGCAGTTATAGGCGGGACGGATATAATGAAAAACTGTTTTTT.

This chain links TRBV7-2 with TRBJ1-2, with D perhaps TRBD1 (5 bases). Germline V gene data show CDR1 as SGHTA and CDR2 as FQGNSA. The V gene lost 5 bases and the J gene lost 2 bases, with 9 bases spanning the gap. The CDR3 contains 13 residues. CDR3 sequence (DNA): TGTGCCAGCAGCCTGGACAAGAACTATGGCTACACCTTC. Translating gives CASSLDKNYGYTF.

The chain uses TRBV9 and TRBJ1-1; 7 nucleotides match TRBD1. Germline V gene data show CDR1 as SGDLS and CDR2 as YYNGEE. The CDR3 is 16 residues long. V shed 4 bases and J 0 bases; nucleotides not matched to a gene: 9. CDR3 DNA sequence: TGTGCCAGCAGCCCGAGGGGGGACAGTATGAACACTGAAGCTTTCTTT. This sequence encodes CASSPRGDSMNTEAFF.

The chain links TRBV19 to TRBJ1-6, with 9 nucleotides matching TRBD1. The CDR3 runs to 14 residues. The V gene's germline CDR1 is LNHDA and CDR2 SQIVND (reference sequence). V lost 6 bases to trimming and J lost 7 bases; unmatched junction nucleotides: 4. CDR3 loop: CASSRTGENSPLHF. The CDR3 DNA reads TGTGCCAGTAGCCGGACAGGGGAAAATTCACCCCTCCACTTT.

The chain is built from TRBV9 and TRBJ1-6; D call uncertain. Germline V gene data show CDR1 as SGDLS and CDR2 as YYNGEE. The CDR3 runs to 14 residues. Trimming left V 1 base short and J 5 bases short, with 7 bases between. The CDR3 coding sequence is TGTGCCAGCAGCGTACAGTATGATAATTCACCCCTCCACTTT. It yields the protein CASSVQYDNSPLHF.

The rearrangement uses TRBV7-3 and TRBJ2-1; D call uncertain. The CDR3 has 14 amino acids. Germline V gene data show CDR1 as SGHTA and CDR2 as FQGTGA. V was cut by 1 base and J by 6 bases, with 10 bases left in between. CDR3: CASSLMGTINEQFF. The CDR3 DNA follows: TGTGCCAGCAGCTTAATGGGTACTATCAATGAGCAGTTCTTC.

The chain carries TRBV9 and TRBJ2-3; D might be TRBD2 (6 bases). Trimming stripped 4 bases from V and 1 base from J, with 10 bases between. This CDR3 is 14 amino acids long. Germline loops: CDR1 SGDLS, CDR2 YYNGEE. In DNA form, the CDR3 reads TGTGCCAGCAGCCCGCGCGGGGGCACAGATACGCAGTATTTT. Protein: CASSPRGGTDTQYF. Full variable domain (remainder filled in from reference TRBV9 and TRBJ2-3): DSGVTQTPKHLITATGQRVTLRCSPRSGDLSVYWYQQSLDQGLQFLIQYYNGEERAKGNILERFSAQQFPDLHSELNLSSLELGDSALYFCASSPRGGTDTQYFGPGTRLTVL.

This chain links TRBV7-2 with TRBJ2-6, with D unclear. The germline CDR1 and CDR2 sequences are SGHTA and FQGNSA. The CDR3 consists of 14 residues. Trimming pared 1 base from V and 2 bases from J, leaving 3 bases between. The CDR3 nucleotides are TGTGCCAGCAGCTTAGAGCCTGGGGCCAACGTCCTGACTTTC. Translating it yields CASSLEPGANVLTF.

The chain couples TRBV5-6 to TRBJ1-2, with unresolved D. V shed 0 bases and J shed 5 bases, with 8 bases lying between them. The CDR3 is made up of 13 amino acids. Germline V gives CDR1 SGHDT, CDR2 YYEEEE. CDR3 protein: CASSLEANYGYTF. In nucleotides, the CDR3 is TGTGCCAGCAGCTTGGAAGCAAATTATGGCTACACCTTC.

This rearrangement joins TRBV4-3 to TRBJ2-3; 12 nucleotides align to TRBD2. With 0 bases clipped from V and 4 bases from J, the junction kept 5 bases outside the gene matches. Germline CDR1 and CDR2: LGHNA and YSLEER. CDR3 length: 17 amino acids. The CDR3 DNA is TGCGCCAGCAGCCAAGATAACCTAGCGGGGGGGTCAGATACGCAGTATTTT. This encodes CASSQDNLAGGSDTQYF.

V usage is TRBV5-1 and J usage is TRBJ2-7, with 8 positions matching TRBD1. The trim removed 5 bases at V and 5 bases at J, leaving 9 bases unmatched. The length of the CDR3 is 14 residues. Looked up from germline, CDR1 is SGHRS and CDR2 is YFSETQ. The CDR3: CASSMDREGDEQYF. In nucleotides, the CDR3 is TGCGCCAGCAGTATGGACAGGGAAGGAGACGAGCAGTACTTC.

By share of the sample, this clone is medium-sized. The rearrangement uses TRBV4-3 and TRBJ1-1; TRBD1 matches 9 bases. V lost 0 bases to trimming and J lost 9 bases; unmatched junction nucleotides: 5. The V gene's germline CDR1 is LGHNA and CDR2 YSLEER. The length of the CDR3 is 14 residues. CDR3 DNA sequence: TGCGCCAGCAGCCAAGATAAACAGGGGGCGAAAGCTTTCTTT. This encodes CASSQDKQGAKAFF.

The V call is TRBV6-1, the J call TRBJ1-5; D possibly corresponds to TRBD1 (5 bases). Germline V gene sequence: CDR1 MNHNS, CDR2 SASEGT. Trimming removed 1 base at V and 9 bases at J, with 28 bases between. The CDR3 length is 19 residues. CDR3 sequence reads: CASSEEEGGPRIRVRPQHF. In DNA form, the CDR3 reads TGTGCCAGCAGTGAAGAAGAGGGAGGGCCTCGAATCAGGGTGCGGCCCCAGCATTTT.

This clone showed up just once. The chain recombines TRBV7-6 with TRBJ2-7; TRBD1 aligns across 9 bases. J was trimmed by 5 bases and V by 6 bases; bases with no gene match: 11. Germline CDR1 and CDR2: SGHVS and FNYEAQ. This CDR3 spans 15 amino acids. The CDR3 nucleotides are TGTGCCAGCAGTTTGGGCGGGGACAGGGAGGACGAGCAGTACTTC. Its translation is CASSLGGDREDEQYF.

Turning to this clone: A read error may produce the germline difference seen at one junction end. This chain joins TRBV11-2 and TRBJ1-1, with 8 bases matching TRBD1. Germline values: CDR1 SGHAT, CDR2 FQNNGV. This CDR3 region has 14 residues. CDR3 region: CVSRQGTVNTEAFF. CDR3 bases: TGTGTCAGCAGACAGGGGACTGTGAACACTGAAGCTTTCTTT.

The chain uses TRBV6-5 and TRBJ2-1; possibly TRBD2 for D (7 bases). Trimming removed 2 bases from V and 6 bases from J, with 14 bases in between. The CDR3 extends over 15 amino acids. CDR1 and CDR2 from the germline V gene are MNHEY and SVGAGI. The CDR3: CASSYGAGALNEQFF. Here the CDR3 DNA reads TGTGCCAGCAGTTACGGGGCGGGGGCCCTCAATGAGCAGTTCTTC.

This clone was picked up one time. The rearrangement joins TRBV9 to TRBJ2-3, with D unclear. Germline V gene data show CDR1 as SGDLS and CDR2 as YYNGEE. The CDR3 consists of 14 residues. Trimming stripped 4 bases from V and 3 bases from J, with 12 bases between. The CDR3 region is CASSPTERTDTQYF. The CDR3 nucleotides read TGTGCCAGCAGCCCTACTGAGAGGACAGATACGCAGTATTTT. Looking up the rest from reference TRBV9 and TRBJ2-3 gives the full variable domain: DSGVTQTPKHLITATGQRVTLRCSPRSGDLSVYWYQQSLDQGLQFLIQYYNGEERAKGNILERFSAQQFPDLHSELNLSSLELGDSALYFCASSPTERTDTQYFGPGTRLTVL.

The V gene is TRBV14, the J gene TRBJ1-6; D unresolved. V lost 3 bases, J lost 0 bases, and 6 bases lay in between. CDR1 and CDR2 (germline): SGHDN, FVKESK. The CDR3 is 15 amino acids. The CDR3 reads CASSQPGSYNSPLHF. The CDR3 DNA is TGTGCCAGCAGCCAGCCGGGCTCCTATAATTCACCCCTCCACTTT.

CDR3 loop: CASRGESGGSGTEAFF. In nucleotides, the CDR3 is TGTGCCAGCAGGGGGGAGTCAGGGGGCTCGGGAACTGAAGCTTTCTTT. J is TRBJ1-1 and V is TRBV2; 8 nucleotides agree with TRBD1. Germline CDR1 SNHLY, CDR2 FYNNEI. The CDR3 totals 16 residues. After removal of 6 bases from V and 5 bases from J, the junction contained 14 bases not matched to a gene.

As to this clone: The same CDR3 is also encoded by other DNA sequences in this sample. V and J are TRBV18 and TRBJ2-7; tentatively, D is TRBD1 (5 bases). CDR1 is KGHSH, CDR2 LQKENI, per germline. The CDR3 totals 14 residues. V gave up 3 bases and J gave up 2 bases, with 11 bases separating them. CDR3 region: CASSPGTGPYEQYF. The CDR3 DNA reads TGTGCCAGCTCACCGGGAACAGGCCCCTACGAGCAGTACTTC. Looking up the rest from reference TRBV18 and TRBJ2-7 gives the full variable domain: NAGVMQNPRHLVRRRGQEARLRCSPMKGHSHVYWYRQLPEEGLKFMVYLQKENIIDESGMPKERFSAEFPKEGPSILRIQQVVRGDSAAYFCASSPGTGPYEQYFGPGTRLTVT.

This chain joins TRBV10-3 and TRBJ2-1; 7 nucleotides agree with TRBD2. The CDR3 is 15 residues long. Germline V lookup: CDR1 ENHRY, CDR2 SYGVKD. V was clipped by 0 bases and J by 10 bases; unmatched bases: 9. In DNA, the CDR3 is TGTGCCATCAGTGAGTCCAGCGGGGCGGTGGAGGAGCAGTTCTTC. Protein: CAISESSGAVEEQFF.

In its sample, this clone was seen once. The chain combines TRBV7-9 with TRBJ2-1, with 8 bases aligning to TRBD2. Germline V CDR1 and CDR2: SEHNR, FQNEAQ (reference sequence). This CDR3 spans 14 amino acids. V shed 4 bases and J 4 bases; nucleotides not matched to a gene: 3. CDR3 DNA: TGTGCCAGCAGCTCGTCGGGGGGGTACAATGAGCAGTTCTTC. Its translation: CASSSSGGYNEQFF.

The rearrangement joins TRBV2 to TRBJ2-7, with D possibly TRBD1 on 6 matching bases. The CDR3 sequence is 11 residues long. Trimming shortened V by 6 bases and J by 6 bases, and 9 bases separated the two germline ends. Germline CDR1 is SNHLY and CDR2 is FYNNEI. The DNA for the CDR3 is TGTGCCAGCAGCATAGGGGGCGAGCAGTACTTC. Protein: CASSIGGEQYF.